Presented here are 28 T cell receptor beta chains from one specimen sequenced in a study of shared clonotypes between healthy human individuals. The table came from immunoSEQ multiplex PCR; TCRdb's copy has only in-frame clones and leaves some out. The profile shows 2 million to 2.5 million clones, 93% of them singletons. The source material was naive CD4+ T cells from PBMCs. As to subset: CD45RA+ positively selected. Source of these receptors: a man between 18 and 29 years old in good health. Some clones in this sample may be carry-over from other donors' samples.

This chain joins TRBV28 and TRBJ2-3; D remains unclear. Trimming cost V 5 bases and J 1 base, with 13 bases left between them. Germline-derived CDR1 and CDR2 are MDHEN and SYDVKM. CDR3 size: 15 residues. The CDR3 DNA is TGTGCCAGCAGTCCTCCGGGTCGTCGCACAGATACGCAGTATTTT. This gives the protein CASSPPGRRTDTQYF.

The chain recombines TRBV7-4 with TRBJ1-4; maybe TRBD1 (6 bases). In germline, CDR1 is SGHVT, CDR2 SQSDAQ. V was pared by 5 bases and J by 4 bases, with 11 bases between. This CDR3 contains 14 residues. CDR3 nucleotides: TGTGCCAGCAGCCGAGGACAGTATAATGAAAAACTGTTTTTT. Its protein product is CASSRGQYNEKLFF.

The gene calls are TRBV5-1 and TRBJ1-2, with D maybe TRBD1 (6 bases). CDR3 length: 15 amino acids. Germline loops: CDR1 SGHRS, CDR2 YFSETQ. The V and J ends lost 2 bases and 6 bases respectively, with 17 bases between them. This CDR3 reads CASSFLGRGGNGYTF. DNA of the CDR3: TGCGCCAGCAGCTTTCTCGGCAGGGGAGGTAATGGCTACACCTTC.

The rearrangement uses TRBV7-3 and TRBJ2-1, with a weak D call TRBD2 (5 bases). The CDR3 contains 15 residues. Trimming removed 2 bases from V and 4 bases from J, with 12 bases in between. Germline CDR1 SGHTA, CDR2 FQGTGA. This CDR3 is CASSLFAGLYNEQFF. The CDR3 region has the DNA TGTGCCAGCAGCTTATTCGCGGGTCTGTACAATGAGCAGTTCTTC. Filled out from reference TRBV7-3 and TRBJ2-1, the complete variable domain reads GAGVSQTPSNKVTEKGKYVELRCDPISGHTALYWYRQSLGQGPEFLIYFQGTGAADDSGLPNDRFFAVRPEGSVSTLKIQRTERGDSAVYLCASSLFAGLYNEQFFGPGTRLTVL.

The V and J genes are TRBV28 and TRBJ2-5; D perhaps matches TRBD2 (5 bases). CDR1 and CDR2 (germline): MDHEN, SYDVKM. Trimming stripped 5 bases from V and 1 base from J, with 14 bases between. The CDR3 sequence is 15 residues long. CDR3 sequence: CASSPPRVRQETQYF. The CDR3 DNA reads as TGTGCCAGCAGTCCCCCGAGGGTTCGCCAAGAGACCCAGTACTTC.

The rearrangement joins TRBV7-3 to TRBJ2-3; no clear D. The CDR3 is 13 amino acids. The germline V gene encodes CDR1 SGHTA and CDR2 FQGTGA. The germline V and J ends were trimmed by 5 bases and 6 bases, with 12 bases remaining between them. The CDR3 loop is CASSDNQADTQYF. The CDR3, as DNA: TGTGCCAGCAGCGATAACCAAGCGGATACGCAGTATTTT. The whole variable domain, filled in from reference TRBV7-3 and TRBJ2-3, reads GAGVSQTPSNKVTEKGKYVELRCDPISGHTALYWYRQSLGQGPEFLIYFQGTGAADDSGLPNDRFFAVRPEGSVSTLKIQRTERGDSAVYLCASSDNQADTQYFGPGTRLTVL.

This chain's CDR3 is CASSTRTVEYF. The CDR3, as DNA: TGTGCCAGCAGCACGCGGACAGTGGAGTACTTC. The chain is built from TRBV11-2 and TRBJ2-7, with D possibly TRBD1 on 6 matching bases. CDR3 length: 11 residues. Trimming cost V 5 bases and J 11 bases, with 13 bases left between them. CDR1 and CDR2 from the germline V gene are SGHAT and FQNNGV. Combining the CDR3 with reference TRBV11-2 and TRBJ2-7 gives the whole variable domain EAGVAQSPRYKIIEKRQSVAFWCNPISGHATLYWYQQILGQGPKLLIQFQNNGVVDDSQLPKDRFSAERLKGVDSTLKIQPAKLEDSAVYLCASSTRTVEYFGPGTRLTVT.

The chain joins TRBV5-1 to TRBJ2-7; D uncertain. V was shortened by 0 bases and J by 2 bases, with 15 bases between the two germline ends. CDR1 is SGHRS, CDR2 YFSETQ, per germline. The CDR3 has 16 residues. This CDR3 reads CASSLAASDLAYEQYF. In nucleotides, the CDR3 is TGCGCCAGCAGCTTGGCTGCCTCTGACTTAGCCTACGAGCAGTACTTC.

The V and J genes are TRBV5-1 and TRBJ2-7; D is possibly TRBD1 or TRBD2 (5 bases each). CDR1 is SGHRS and CDR2 is YFSETQ in the germline V gene. The ends were cut back, 4 bases at V and 2 bases at J, with 10 bases in the middle. The CDR3 runs to 13 residues. The CDR3 DNA reads as TGCGCCAGCAGCAGGGACGATACCTACGAGCAGTACTTC. Translating it yields CASSRDDTYEQYF. The complete variable domain, with remaining parts taken from reference TRBV5-1 and TRBJ2-7, reads KAGVTQTPRYLIKTRGQQVTLSCSPISGHRSVSWYQQTPGQGLQFLFEYFSETQRNKGNFPGRFSGRQFSNSRSEMNVSTLELGDSALYLCASSRDDTYEQYFGPGTRLTVT.

The V call is TRBV7-7, the J call TRBJ2-7; TRBD1 matches 9 bases. V lost 5 bases and J lost 4; bases outside the gene matches: 6. This CDR3 is built from 14 residues. The germline V gene encodes CDR1 SSHAT and CDR2 FNYEAQ (reference sequence). The CDR3 DNA reads TGTGCCAGCAGCGCCGGACAGGGGTCGTACGAGCAGTACTTC. This sequence encodes CASSAGQGSYEQYF.

J is TRBJ2-2 and V is TRBV6-1; 12 nucleotides match TRBD2. V gave up 2 bases and J gave up 1 base; unmatched junction bases: 8. Germline CDR1 is MNHNS and CDR2 is SASEGT. CDR3 length: 19 amino acids. CDR3: CASSERLAGGHRNTGELFF. In nucleotides, the CDR3 is TGTGCCAGCAGTGAACGGCTAGCGGGAGGGCATAGGAACACCGGGGAGCTGTTTTTT.

This clone was detected many times. The V and J genes are TRBV10-3 and TRBJ2-3, with 9 bases that match TRBD2. Trimming took 2 bases from V and 2 from J; bases not matched to a gene: 5. There are 16 residues in the CDR3. The germline V gene has CDR1 ENHRY and CDR2 SYGVKD. The CDR3 nucleotides read TGTGCCATCAGTGAGGCTAGCGGGACACCCACAGATACGCAGTATTTT. This sequence encodes CAISEASGTPTDTQYF.

V usage is TRBV18 and J usage is TRBJ1-1; D call uncertain. In germline, CDR1 is KGHSH, CDR2 LQKENI. The V end lost 7 bases, the J end lost 6 bases, and 15 bases lay between the germline ends. There are 13 residues in the CDR3. CDR3 loop: CASYSRTGPEAFF. DNA for the CDR3: TGTGCCAGCTACTCACGTACGGGCCCTGAAGCTTTCTTT. The entire variable domain, with the rest obtained from reference TRBV18 and TRBJ1-1, is as follows: NAGVMQNPRHLVRRRGQEARLRCSPMKGHSHVYWYRQLPEEGLKFMVYLQKENIIDESGMPKERFSAEFPKEGPSILRIQQVVRGDSAAYFCASYSRTGPEAFFGQGTRLTVV.

This rearrangement joins TRBV7-2 to TRBJ2-5; a possible D gene is TRBD2 (5 bases). The V end was cut by 4 bases, the J end by 1 base, with 10 bases between. The CDR3 totals 14 residues. CDR1 is SGHTA and CDR2 is FQGNSA in the germline V gene. The CDR3 here is CASSYVATQETQYF. The CDR3, as DNA: TGTGCCAGCAGCTATGTAGCGACCCAAGAGACCCAGTACTTC.

Of note for this clone: Other DNA sequences in this specimen translate into the identical CDR3. V usage is TRBV10-3 and J usage is TRBJ1-3; D is unresolved. Deletions cut 8 bases from V and 0 bases from J, with 5 bases between. Germline V gives CDR1 ENHRY, CDR2 SYGVKD. The CDR3 sequence is 12 residues long. The CDR3: CAIGSSGNTIYF. The CDR3 DNA follows: TGTGCCATCGGTTCCTCTGGAAACACCATATATTTT.

The CDR3 loop reads CAWSVSGRNIQYF. The DNA for the CDR3 is TGTGCCTGGAGTGTCTCCGGAAGGAACATTCAGTACTTC. The chain joins TRBV30 to TRBJ2-4; D is ambiguous. With 0 bases removed from V and 7 bases from J, the gap between germline ends came to 10 bases. Germline V gene sequence: CDR1 GTSNPN, CDR2 SVGIG (reference sequence). The CDR3 consists of 13 residues.

V gene TRBV7-9 combines with J gene TRBJ2-2; perhaps TRBD1 as D (6 bases). The CDR3 length is 19 residues. The V end was cut by 5 bases, the J end by 0 bases, with 22 bases between. Germline V gene data show CDR1 as SEHNR and CDR2 as FQNEAQ (reference sequence). CDR3 coding DNA: TGTGCCAGCAGCGTCCGCCCGGCAGGGGCCCCTTCGAACACCGGGGAGCTGTTTTTT. Its translation: CASSVRPAGAPSNTGELFF.

The V and J genes are TRBV18 and TRBJ2-5; D is unclear. The V gene's germline CDR1 is KGHSH and CDR2 LQKENI. Trimming left V 2 bases short and J 5 bases short, with 12 bases between. CDR3 length: 14 amino acids. CDR3 loop: CASSPAVALETQYF. For the CDR3, the DNA is TGTGCCAGCTCACCAGCGGTAGCCCTGGAGACCCAGTACTTC.

Concerning this clone: Other DNA sequences within the sample encode an identical CDR3. The J gene is TRBJ2-7, the V gene TRBV5-4, with 8 bases identical to TRBD1. The ends lost 4 bases at V and 5 bases at J; junction bases unmatched: 8. Per the germline V gene, CDR1 is SGHNT and CDR2 is YYREEE (reference sequence). The CDR3 spans 14 residues. The CDR3 loop is CASSLGQGLDEQYF. As DNA, the CDR3 is TGTGCCAGCAGCCTCGGACAGGGTCTCGACGAGCAGTACTTC.

CDR3 bases: TGTGCCAGCAGAACAGGGCCCGGGTTAGATCAGCCCCAGCATTTT. Translated: CASRTGPGLDQPQHF. The rearrangement uses TRBV19 and TRBJ1-5; the D gene is possibly TRBD1 (6 bases). There are 15 residues in the CDR3. V dropped 9 bases and J dropped 5 bases, with 20 bases sitting between them. Germline V gene data show CDR1 as LNHDA and CDR2 as SQIVND (reference sequence).

This chain connects TRBV6-6 to TRBJ2-7; 9 nucleotides agree with TRBD1. Looked up from germline, CDR1 is MNHNY and CDR2 is SVGAGI (reference sequence). There are 14 residues in the CDR3. Trimming took 7 bases from V and 0 from J; bases not matched to a gene: 4. The CDR3 coding sequence is TGTGCCAGCAACGACAGGGGGAGCTCCTACGAGCAGTACTTC. This sequence encodes CASNDRGSSYEQYF.

The chain employs TRBV19 and TRBJ2-1, with 12 bases matching TRBD2. Per germline, CDR1 LNHDA and CDR2 SQIVND (reference sequence). Losses at the gene ends were 5 bases for V and 5 bases for J; bases not matched to a gene: 10. The CDR3 contains 17 residues. CDR3 region: CASSLPPGLAGDNEQFF. CDR3 coding DNA: TGTGCCAGTAGTCTCCCTCCGGGACTAGCGGGTGACAATGAGCAGTTCTTC.

The chain joins TRBV5-8 to TRBJ1-4; D gene ambiguous. The V gene lost 0 bases and the J gene lost 6 bases, with 9 bases spanning the gap. CDR3 size: 14 residues. Germline V lookup: CDR1 SGHTS, CDR2 YDEGEE. CDR3 loop: CASSLGLRHEKLFF. The CDR3 DNA reads as TGTGCCAGCAGCTTGGGGCTCAGGCATGAAAAACTGTTTTTT.

This sequence joins TRBV6-5 and TRBJ1-1; D gene uncertain. Trimming left V 0 bases short and J 1 base short, with 9 bases between. Germline V gene sequence: CDR1 MNHEY, CDR2 SVGAGI. The CDR3 is made up of 15 amino acids. Written as DNA, the CDR3 is TGTGCCAGCAGTTACTCGAGGCGGCAGAACACTGAAGCTTTCTTT. Amino acids: CASSYSRRQNTEAFF.

The chain couples TRBV25-1 to TRBJ1-1; D perhaps matches TRBD1 (6 bases). The V gene's germline CDR1 is MGHDK and CDR2 SYGVNS. The V end was cut by 3 bases, the J end by 6 bases, with 8 bases between. This CDR3 comprises 12 residues. Here the CDR3 DNA reads TGTGCCAGCAGTGAGACAGGCGCTGAAGCTTTCTTT. This codes for CASSETGAEAFF.

The gene calls are TRBV19 and TRBJ2-5; TRBD2 matches 8 bases. The junction had 6 bases not matched to a gene; V was cut back by 6 bases and J by 3 bases. This CDR3 contains 14 residues. Germline V lookup: CDR1 LNHDA, CDR2 SQIVND (reference sequence). Written as DNA, the CDR3 is TGTGCCAGTAGCCTACTAGCGGCGGAAGAGACCCAGTACTTC. It codes for CASSLLAAEETQYF.

The chain recombines TRBV7-3 with TRBJ2-7; 7 bases fit TRBD2. CDR1 is SGHTA and CDR2 is FQGTGA in the germline V gene. This CDR3 has 15 amino acids. J was trimmed by 3 bases and V by 6 bases; bases with no gene match: 11. CDR3 residues: CASRSPGGVGYEQYF. CDR3 sequence (DNA): TGTGCCAGCAGGTCCCCGGGAGGTGTAGGCTACGAGCAGTACTTC.

This clone has only a few counts. The chain uses TRBV2 and TRBJ2-7; TRBD1 matches at 9 bases. This CDR3 has 12 amino acids. After removal of 6 bases from V and 9 bases from J, the junction contained 6 bases not matched to a gene. Germline assignment: CDR1 SNHLY and CDR2 FYNNEI. The CDR3 DNA reads TGTGCCAGCAGAGGGGACAGGGCACGGCAGTACTTC. This gives the protein CASRGDRARQYF.